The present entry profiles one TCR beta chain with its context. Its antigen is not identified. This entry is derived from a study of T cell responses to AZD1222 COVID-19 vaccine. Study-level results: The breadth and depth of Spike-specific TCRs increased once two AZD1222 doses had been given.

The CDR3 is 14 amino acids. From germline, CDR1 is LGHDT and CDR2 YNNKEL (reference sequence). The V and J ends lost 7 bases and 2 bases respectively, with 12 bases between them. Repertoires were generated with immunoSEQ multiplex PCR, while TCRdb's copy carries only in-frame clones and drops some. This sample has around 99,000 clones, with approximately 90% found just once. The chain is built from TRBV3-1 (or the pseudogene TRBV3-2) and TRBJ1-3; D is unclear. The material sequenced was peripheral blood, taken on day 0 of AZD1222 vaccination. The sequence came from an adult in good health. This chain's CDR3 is CASTPRSPGNTIYF. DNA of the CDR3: TGTGCCAGCACCCCAAGAAGCCCTGGAAACACCATATATTTT.